This T cell receptor beta chain was captured by sequencing in a study of graft-versus-host responses after intestinal transplantation. After removal of 2 bases from V and 2 bases from J, the junction contained 7 bases not matched to a gene. CDR1 and CDR2 from the germline V gene are SGHDN and FVKESK. This CDR3 spans 18 amino acids. Clones were sequenced by immunoSEQ multiplex PCR, and TCRdb holds only the in-frame ones, with some missing. The sample has fewer than 85,000 clones, about 87% seen once; the top ten hold nearly 0.4%. On this clone: Its antigen is not known.

This specimen consisted of unstimulated CD4+ T cells sorted from spleen or lymph node cells, obtained before transplant. The gene calls are TRBV14 and TRBJ1-4; 11 bases are shared with TRBD1. The source of this sequence is a human donor who was the organ donor for an intestinal transplant. The CDR3 bases are TGTGCCAGCAGCCAACGGACAGGGGGCAGAGGGACTAATGAAAAACTGTTTTTT. Translating gives CASSQRTGGRGTNEKLFF.